This is a list of T cell receptor beta chains from one sample in a study of regulatory T cells in long-lasting Graves disease. MiXCR was run by TCRdb on the multiplex PCR reads, yielding one entry per CDR3 protein. The sample records approximately 350,000 distinct CDR3 sequences, more than 20% being singletons. Sequencing used peripheral blood mononuclear cells (PBMCs), obtained when the disease was refractory, from a patient treated with antithyroid drugs. The origin of the receptors is a woman between 40 and 55 years old with Graves disease. Each CDR3 is given with its conserved first and last residue. Clone size is shown for a subset of rows, as once, few, many or a class of expanded clone.

CDR3aa	abundance	v_gene	j_gene
CASSTGPDQPQHF	many	TRBV27	TRBJ1-5
CASSQGLRNYEQYF	many	TRBV14	TRBJ2-7
CASSLRDRTQGYIQYF	NA	TRBV7-6	TRBJ2-4
CSARPGWGGSYEQYF	few	TRBV20-1	TRBJ2-7
CASSVFGAGITPNTEAFF	NA	TRBV9	TRBJ1-1
CASSQTANEAFF	few	TRBV3-1	TRBJ1-1
CASSAGWSTGELFF	NA	TRBV5-1	TRBJ2-2
CASSLVWGTGELFF	many	TRBV11-2	TRBJ2-2
CASSPGAPLPKKAKNIQYF	many	TRBV2	TRBJ2-4
CASSYGDSYREQYF	many	TRBV6-5	TRBJ2-7
CASSFSPTGVEQYF	NA	TRBV28	TRBJ2-7
CASSATGQPNQPQHF	many	TRBV2	TRBJ1-5
CSALSGRSYEQYF	many	TRBV20-1	TRBJ2-7
CASSQDLAGGYEQYF	few	TRBV3-1	TRBJ2-7
CASNYGSSYNEQFF	NA	TRBV28	TRBJ2-1
CASSLWGPTTNEKLFF	many	TRBV28	TRBJ1-4
CSGKRESYEQYF	NA	TRBV20-1	TRBJ2-7
CASSEGLAVQETQYF	many	TRBV2	TRBJ2-5
CASSSSGTGVSTEAFF	NA	TRBV28	NA
CSVEFLAANEQFF	NA	TRBV29-1	TRBJ2-1
CASSSELAGYEQYF	few	TRBV5-4	TRBJ2-7
CASSTVKQGVGNIQYF	NA	TRBV7-6	TRBJ2-4
CASSMRGLPDGYTF	NA	TRBV28	TRBJ1-2
CASSLGIPGRWAEAFF	NA	TRBV27	TRBJ1-1
CASSRVMSYNEQFF	many	TRBV28	TRBJ2-1
CASSFVGTGVSPLHF	NA	TRBV19	TRBJ1-6
CASGLWPAGGPSRRELFF	many	TRBV12-5	TRBJ2-2
CASSLRSSGRAIDTQYF	NA	TRBV12-3/TRBV12-4	TRBJ2-3
CASRPAGMNTGELFF	few	TRBV5-1	TRBJ2-2
CASSKRQGEDQPQHF	NA	TRBV19	TRBJ1-5
CASRTGASNQPQHF	NA	TRBV19	TRBJ1-5
CASSPWREGAGELFF	few	TRBV28	TRBJ2-2
CASSLAQGAGGYTF	many	TRBV7-9	TRBJ1-2
CATSASSGYGSWETQYF	few	TRBV24-1	TRBJ2-5
CATSDLAGTSGGYNNEQFF	NA	TRBV24-1	TRBJ2-1
CASSSTGVSQPQHF	NA	TRBV7-9	TRBJ1-5
CASSLEWGRDYEQYF	many	TRBV7-6	TRBJ2-7
CASSKRGFWQYF	NA	TRBV13	TRBJ2-7
CSADRVVETQYF	many	TRBV20-1	TRBJ2-5
CASSEDQPQHF	many	TRBV2	TRBJ1-5
CASADIFYTDTQYF	NA	TRBV6-2/TRBV6-3	TRBJ2-3
CASSPRGRNNEKLFF	once	TRBV7-2	TRBJ1-4
CASSYSIEQHLLTF	few	TRBV7-9	TRBJ2-6
CASSQSVPVGRQPQHF	NA	TRBV2	TRBJ1-5
CASSQGLAALPVEQYF	NA	TRBV5-1	TRBJ2-7
CASKKRAEVTLHF	many	TRBV27	TRBJ1-6
CASSFEQGFAYEQYF	NA	TRBV5-1	TRBJ2-7
CASSGTGQGTNTNTGELFF	NA	TRBV6-1	TRBJ2-2
CASSWEGSSYEQYF	many	TRBV2	TRBJ2-7